The next 17 T cell receptor beta chains were all read from a single sample in a study of cytomegalovirus exposure and HLA in healthy donors. The PCR had 60 Vbeta and 13 Jbeta primers. Assay used: immunoSEQ multiplex PCR; TCRdb lists only in-frame clones, some missing. The repertoire consists of about 150,000 clones, with about four fifths occurring once and the leading ten covering about 7%. The material sequenced was PBMCs. The receptors were gathered from a young man in good health and CMV-seropositive.

This chain joins TRBV7-2 and TRBJ2-3; 7 nucleotides agree with TRBD2. Germline CDR1 and CDR2: SGHTA and FQGNSA. This CDR3 has 16 amino acids. The V and J ends lost 4 bases and 0 bases, in that order; junction bases with no gene match: 7. CDR3 bases: TGTGCCAGCAGCTCCCTAGCGGCTACTAGCACAGATACGCAGTATTTT. Translated, it gives CASSSLAATSTDTQYF.

This clone was counted a single time. The J gene is TRBJ1-5, the V gene TRBV27, with D uncertain. This CDR3 contains 15 residues. The V gene's germline CDR1 is MNHEY and CDR2 SMNVEV (reference sequence). Deletions cut 5 bases from V and 0 bases from J, with 11 bases between. As DNA, the CDR3 is TGTGCCAGCAGTCAAAGGAGTTCTAGCAATCAGCCCCAGCATTTT. This encodes CASSQRSSSNQPQHF.

This clone was detected only once. This rearrangement joins TRBV27 to TRBJ1-2; D remains unclear. The CDR3 consists of 14 residues. Germline V gene data show CDR1 as MNHEY and CDR2 as SMNVEV (reference sequence). The V end was cut by 8 bases, the J end by 4 bases, with 17 bases between. CDR3 nucleotides: TGTGCCAGCCGGGTCGGGGAGGGAGGCTATGGCTACACCTTC. This sequence encodes CASRVGEGGYGYTF.

The sample holds a few counts of this clone. The CDR3 DNA follows: TGCGCCAGCAGCCAAGATAACGGTCCCACTGAAGCTTTCTTT. Translated: CASSQDNGPTEAFF. This chain links TRBV4-3 with TRBJ1-1; D unresolved. Per germline, CDR1 LGHNA and CDR2 YSLEER. The CDR3 contains 14 residues. Between the trimmed V and J ends, which lost 0 bases and 4 bases, there was a span of 9 bases.

The chain is built from TRBV5-6 and TRBJ2-7; the match to TRBD1 covers 7 bases. Losses at the gene ends were 5 bases for V and 0 bases for J; bases not matched to a gene: 5. Germline V gene lookup returns CDR1 SGHDT and CDR2 YYEEEE. CDR3 length: 14 residues. This CDR3 is CASSFGTASYEQYF. In nucleotides, the CDR3 is TGTGCCAGCAGTTTCGGGACAGCCTCCTACGAGCAGTACTTC. Combining the CDR3 with reference TRBV5-6 and TRBJ2-7 gives the whole variable domain DAGVTQSPTHLIKTRGQQVTLRCSPKSGHDTVSWYQQALGQGPQFIFQYYEEEERQRGNFPDRFSGHQFPNYSSELNVNALLLGDSALYLCASSFGTASYEQYFGPGTRLTVT.

V is TRBV6-5 and J is TRBJ2-3; 9 bases match TRBD2. Germline V CDR1 and CDR2: MNHEY, SVGAGI. The CDR3 has 14 amino acids. V lost 6 bases to trimming and J lost 3 bases; unmatched junction nucleotides: 4. This chain's CDR3 is CASRAAGGTDTQYF. The CDR3 DNA follows: TGTGCCAGCAGGGCAGCGGGGGGAACAGATACGCAGTATTTT.

This chain links TRBV6-5 with TRBJ1-5; TRBD1 might be the D (6 bases). Germline V gene sequence: CDR1 MNHEY, CDR2 SVGAGI. The CDR3 extends over 13 amino acids. Trimming removed 5 bases from V and 5 bases from J, with 10 bases in between. Here the CDR3 DNA reads TGTGCCAGCAGTGGACAGCCCTATCAGCCCCAGCATTTT. As protein: CASSGQPYQPQHF.

The chain has TRBV7-3 and TRBJ1-1; TRBD1 agrees at 10 bases. The V and J ends lost 0 bases and 5 bases, in that order; junction bases with no gene match: 3. The CDR3 has 15 amino acids. Germline CDR1 reads SGHTA; CDR2 reads FQGTGA. In DNA, the CDR3 is TGTGCCAGCAGCTTAACCGGGACAGGGGAGACTGAAGCTTTCTTT. Protein: CASSLTGTGETEAFF.

The chain combines TRBV27 with TRBJ1-2; the D is unclear. Trimming took 5 bases from V and 6 from J, leaving 10 bases between them. The CDR3 spans 12 residues. In germline, CDR1 is MNHEY, CDR2 SMNVEV (reference sequence). Here the CDR3 DNA reads TGTGCCAGCAGTGGTACAGCGGATGGCTACACCTTC. It translates to CASSGTADGYTF.

This clone showed up just once. This rearrangement joins TRBV6-5 to TRBJ2-7, with 7 bases fitting TRBD1. The germline V gene has CDR1 MNHEY and CDR2 SVGAGI. This CDR3 region has 16 residues. The junction had 11 bases not matched to a gene; V was cut back by 0 bases and J by 6 bases. The CDR3 nucleotides are TGTGCCAGCAGTTACTCGGTGCGGACAGGATTGCCCGAGCAGTACTTC. It encodes CASSYSVRTGLPEQYF.

The genes are TRBV11-2 and TRBJ2-2; 9 bases are a match to TRBD1. The V segment lost 5 bases and the J segment 4 bases; nucleotides outside the gene matches: 14. Germline CDR1 SGHAT, CDR2 FQNNGV. The CDR3 is 18 amino acids. The CDR3 sequence: CASSPYPGQGSSTGELFF. The DNA of the CDR3 is TGTGCCAGCAGCCCATACCCTGGACAGGGGTCGAGCACCGGGGAGCTGTTTTTT.

This chain uses TRBV4-1 with TRBJ1-3; D may be TRBD1 (6 bases). CDR3 size: 17 residues. V was pared by 1 base and J by 0 bases, with 13 bases between. Germline CDR1 MGHRA, CDR2 YSYEKL. CDR3 DNA: TGCGCCAGCAGCCAAGCACTACAGGGTCTCTCTGGAAACACCATATATTTT. Translating gives CASSQALQGLSGNTIYF.

The chain couples TRBV5-6 to TRBJ2-4; D is uncertain. This CDR3 has 13 residues. Germline values: CDR1 SGHDT, CDR2 YYEEEE. Trimming cost V 5 bases and J 5 bases, with 11 bases left between them. The CDR3 DNA is TGTGCCAGCAGTTCCCAGGTCCAAAACATTCAGTACTTC. Translated, it gives CASSSQVQNIQYF.

Written as DNA, the CDR3 is TGTGCCAGCAGACCCACTAGCGGGGGGGAACAAGAGACCCAGTACTTC. Its translation is CASRPTSGGEQETQYF. The chain employs TRBV27 and TRBJ2-5; 13 bases map to TRBD2. This CDR3 spans 16 amino acids. CDR1 and CDR2 (germline): MNHEY, SMNVEV (reference sequence). V dropped 6 bases and J dropped 2; count of bases not matched to a gene: 6.

This rearrangement joins TRBV7-6 to TRBJ1-1; 9 nucleotides line up with TRBD1. Germline-derived CDR1 and CDR2 are SGHVS and FNYEAQ. The CDR3 runs 13 residues. V lost 4 bases to trimming and J lost 4 bases; unmatched junction nucleotides: 1. The CDR3 spells CASSYRGPTEAFF. CDR3 nucleotides: TGTGCCAGCAGCTACAGGGGGCCCACTGAAGCTTTCTTT.

This chain connects TRBV15 to TRBJ1-6; a possible D gene is TRBD1 (6 bases). From germline, CDR1 is LNHNV and CDR2 YYDKDF (reference sequence). Trimming removed 5 bases from V and 7 bases from J, with 15 bases in between. This CDR3 contains 15 residues. CDR3 coding DNA: TGTGCCACCAGCGGGGGCGGCAGAGTAAATTCACCCCTCCACTTT. It translates to CATSGGGRVNSPLHF.

The chain recombines TRBV30 with TRBJ2-7; TRBD1 agrees at 7 bases. The CDR3 has 16 amino acids. CDR1 is GTSNPN, CDR2 SVGIG, per germline (reference sequence). Germline trimming cut 1 base from V and 4 bases from J; bases unmatched to any gene: 13. The CDR3 loop reads CAWSARNRGPPYEQYF. The DNA of the CDR3 is TGTGCCTGGAGTGCTAGGAACAGGGGACCCCCTTACGAGCAGTACTTC.